Below, 5 T cell receptor beta chains from the same sample are listed, as sequenced in a study of T cells in narcolepsy. Here immunoSEQ multiplex PCR was the method, and the copy in TCRdb shows in-frame clones only, minus some. The sample yields 20,000 to 30,000 clones, around 63% seen once. The source material was memory (CD45RA-) CD4+ T cells from blood. These receptors were taken from a human donor in good health.

The J gene is TRBJ2-1, the V gene TRBV5-4; 10 bases are a match to TRBD1. The CDR3 is 16 amino acids. Germline V lookup: CDR1 SGHNT, CDR2 YYREEE (reference sequence). J gave up 4 bases and V 6 bases, and 10 bases lay outside the gene matches. The CDR3 DNA sequence: TGTGCCAGCACAAAAGGGGACAGGGGAAGGTACAATGAGCAGTTCTTC. The encoded protein is CASTKGDRGRYNEQFF.

V usage is TRBV6-5 and J usage is TRBJ2-1, with no clear D. V shed 7 bases and J shed 0 bases, with 7 bases lying between them. Per germline, CDR1 MNHEY and CDR2 SVGAGI. CDR3 length: 13 amino acids. The CDR3 sequence: CASKAFSYNEQFF. CDR3 coding DNA: TGTGCCAGCAAGGCCTTCTCCTACAATGAGCAGTTCTTC.

This chain uses TRBV4-2 with TRBJ2-5; D possibly corresponds to TRBD1 (5 bases). CDR3 length: 12 amino acids. Germline-derived CDR1 and CDR2 are LGHNA and YNFKEQ. The ends were cut back, 3 bases at V and 7 bases at J, with 9 bases in the middle. The CDR3 region is CASSHWGGTQYF. CDR3 bases: TGTGCCAGCAGCCATTGGGGCGGGACCCAGTACTTC.

The gene calls are TRBV5-1 and TRBJ2-1; 14 bases are a match to TRBD2. V trimming: 5 bases; J trimming: 8 bases; junction bases outside the gene matches: 6. The CDR3 covers 15 residues. Germline assignment: CDR1 SGHRS and CDR2 YFSETQ. The CDR3 DNA reads as TGCGCCAGCAGTTGGGGACTAGCGGGGGAGCATGAGCAGTTCTTC. Translating gives CASSWGLAGEHEQFF.

The chain links TRBV30 to TRBJ1-1, with D perhaps matching TRBD1 (6 bases). The CDR3 length is 13 residues. Germline CDR1 reads GTSNPN; CDR2 reads SVGIG (reference sequence). Trimming took off 7 bases at V and 2 bases at J, with 14 bases between the two ends. The CDR3 coding sequence is TGTGCCTTCTACAGGGAATTAAACACTGAAGCTTTCTTT. Translating gives CAFYRELNTEAFF.